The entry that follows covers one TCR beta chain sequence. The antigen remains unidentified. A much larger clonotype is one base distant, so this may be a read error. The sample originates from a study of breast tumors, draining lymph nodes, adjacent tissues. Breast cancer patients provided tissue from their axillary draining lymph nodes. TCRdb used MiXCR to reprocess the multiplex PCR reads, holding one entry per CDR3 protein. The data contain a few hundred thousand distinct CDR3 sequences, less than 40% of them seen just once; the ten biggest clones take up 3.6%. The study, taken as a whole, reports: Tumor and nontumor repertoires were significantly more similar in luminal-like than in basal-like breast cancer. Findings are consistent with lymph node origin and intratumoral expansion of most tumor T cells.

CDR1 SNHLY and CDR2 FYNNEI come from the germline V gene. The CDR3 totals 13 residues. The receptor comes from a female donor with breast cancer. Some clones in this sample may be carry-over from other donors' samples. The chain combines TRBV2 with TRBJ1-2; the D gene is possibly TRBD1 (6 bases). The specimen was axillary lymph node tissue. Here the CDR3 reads CASSVGQRSSYAF. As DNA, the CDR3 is TGTGCCAGCAGTGTCGGACAGCGAAGTAGCTACGCCTTC.